These 32 T cell receptor beta chains originate from one sample sequenced in a study of blood T cell repertoires in COVID-19. Repertoires were generated with immunoSEQ multiplex PCR, while TCRdb's copy carries only in-frame clones and drops some. The sample has 150,000 to 200,000 clones; around 85% are singletons. The sample comprised peripheral blood. The receptors come from a woman in her 70s with acute or convalescent COVID-19.

V gene TRBV5-1 combines with J gene TRBJ1-4; D may be TRBD1 (5 bases). Trimming removed 4 bases at V and 8 bases at J, with 18 bases between. The CDR3 contains 15 residues. Germline V gene sequence: CDR1 SGHRS, CDR2 YFSETQ. Here the CDR3 DNA reads TGCGCCAGCAGCGGCTTAGGGGTGGCCGGAGAAAAACTGTTTTTT. The encoded protein is CASSGLGVAGEKLFF.

CDR3 coding DNA: TGTGCCAGCAGTTTGAGCTCCTACGAGCAGTACTTC. It is translated as CASSLSSYEQYF. The V and J genes are TRBV14 and TRBJ2-7; D gene unclear. Germline assignment: CDR1 SGHDN and CDR2 FVKESK. Trimming took off 6 bases at V and 0 bases at J, with 6 bases between the two ends. The CDR3 length is 12 residues.

This clone was recorded a few times. V gene TRBV12-5 combines with J gene TRBJ1-3; D remains unclear. This CDR3 comprises 17 residues. Germline V gene data show CDR1 as LGHNT and CDR2 as FRNRAP. V lost 0 bases, J lost 1 base, and 13 bases lay in between. As DNA, the CDR3 is TGTGCTAGTGGTTTGGTCGTCGCCCGGAGGTCTGGAAACACCATATATTTT. This gives the protein CASGLVVARRSGNTIYF.

The V and J genes are TRBV5-6 and TRBJ1-2; the D gene is possibly TRBD1 (6 bases). V lost 4 bases and J 4 bases, leaving 17 bases between the germline ends. The CDR3 has 15 amino acids. The V gene's germline CDR1 is SGHDT and CDR2 YYEEEE. The CDR3 sequence: CASSGTGLKGYGYTF. The CDR3 region has the DNA TGTGCCAGCAGCGGCACAGGGCTGAAAGGCTATGGCTACACCTTC.

The chain joins TRBV15 to TRBJ1-5; no clear D. The germline V and J ends were trimmed by 0 bases and 0 bases, with 6 bases remaining between them. Per the germline V gene, CDR1 is LNHNV and CDR2 is YYDKDF (reference sequence). The CDR3 contains 15 residues. The CDR3 protein is CATSREGVSNQPQHF. Written as DNA, the CDR3 is TGTGCCACCAGCAGAGAGGGCGTTAGCAATCAGCCCCAGCATTTT.

This rearrangement joins TRBV5-1 to TRBJ1-1; D is unclear. Trimming pared 0 bases from V and 3 bases from J, leaving 9 bases between. This CDR3 contains 14 residues. Germline CDR1 is SGHRS and CDR2 is YFSETQ. CDR3 nucleotides: TGCGCCAGCAGCTTGGCCGCGGGCGACACTGAAGCTTTCTTT. Its translation is CASSLAAGDTEAFF.

The V and J genes are TRBV6-5 and TRBJ1-2; weak D call: TRBD1 (6 bases). In germline, CDR1 is MNHEY, CDR2 SVGAGI. The CDR3 is made up of 12 amino acids. Trimming removed 5 bases from V and 8 bases from J, with 12 bases in between. CDR3 nucleotides: TGTGCCAGCAGTAACACAGGGAGCGGCTACACCTTC. It is translated as CASSNTGSGYTF.

There are a few counts of this clone. The J gene is TRBJ2-7, the V gene TRBV6-5; tentatively, D is TRBD1 (6 bases). Between the trimmed V and J ends, which lost 2 bases and 5 bases, there was a span of 13 bases. In germline, CDR1 is MNHEY, CDR2 SVGAGI. This CDR3 region has 14 residues. This chain's CDR3 is CASSYATGLNEQYF. The CDR3 DNA follows: TGTGCCAGCAGTTACGCGACAGGCCTAAACGAGCAGTACTTC.

This sequence joins TRBV10-3 and TRBJ1-1, with unresolved D. This CDR3 contains 13 residues. Germline V gene lookup returns CDR1 ENHRY and CDR2 SYGVKD. Trimming cost V 8 bases and J 5 bases, with 15 bases left between them. CDR3 region: CAIREDHWTEAFF. The DNA of the CDR3 is TGTGCCATCCGGGAGGACCATTGGACTGAAGCTTTCTTT.

The V gene is TRBV6-4, the J gene TRBJ1-1; D is uncertain. This CDR3 comprises 14 residues. V was cut by 7 bases and J by 4 bases, with 16 bases left in between. CDR1 and CDR2 from the germline V gene are MRHNA and SNTAGT. This CDR3 reads CASTLTWVATEAFF. For the CDR3, the DNA is TGTGCCAGCACCCTGACCTGGGTAGCCACTGAAGCTTTCTTT.

The chain is built from TRBV7-3 and TRBJ2-2; 9 bases are a match to TRBD2. The CDR3 sequence is 16 residues long. The germline CDR1 and CDR2 sequences are SGHTA and FQGTGA. V shed 2 bases, J shed 7 bases, and the junction held 8 bases outside the gene matches. CDR3 DNA sequence: TGTGCCAGCAGCTTAGTTGCGGGAGGGCCAGACGGGGAGCTGTTTTTT. Encoded protein: CASSLVAGGPDGELFF.

This rearrangement joins TRBV2 to TRBJ2-1, with D perhaps matching TRBD2 (6 bases). The CDR3 has 13 residues. Trimming removed 7 bases from V and 2 bases from J, with 9 bases in between. Germline-derived CDR1 and CDR2 are SNHLY and FYNNEI. Written as DNA, the CDR3 is TGTGCCAGCATGGGCGGGACCTACAATGAGCAGTTCTTC. The encoded protein is CASMGGTYNEQFF.

There are a few counts of this clone. The rearrangement uses TRBV10-3 and TRBJ2-7; D gene ambiguous. The CDR3 sequence is 12 residues long. V was cut by 9 bases and J by 1 base, with 10 bases left in between. Germline CDR1 and CDR2: ENHRY and SYGVKD. The chain's CDR3 is CAISTSSYEQYF. The CDR3 DNA reads as TGTGCCATTTCGACATCTTCCTACGAGCAGTACTTC.

The chain combines TRBV11-3 with TRBJ1-2, with a possible D match to TRBD1 (6 bases). The CDR3 is 14 residues long. With 5 bases removed from V and 5 bases from J, the gap between germline ends came to 15 bases. Germline V CDR1 and CDR2: SGHNT, YENEEA. The CDR3 bases are TGTGCCAGCAGCGGTACAGGGTTGGGTTATGGCTACACCTTC. This codes for CASSGTGLGYGYTF.

This clone was recorded only once. This sequence joins TRBV5-1 and TRBJ1-4; 9 nucleotides line up with TRBD1. The V segment lost 4 bases and the J segment 8 bases; nucleotides outside the gene matches: 6. The CDR3 loop spans 14 amino acids. Looked up from germline, CDR1 is SGHRS and CDR2 is YFSETQ. The CDR3 is CASSEDRGKEKLFF. DNA of the CDR3: TGCGCCAGCAGCGAGGACAGGGGAAAAGAAAAACTGTTTTTT. The entire variable domain, with the rest obtained from reference TRBV5-1 and TRBJ1-4, is as follows: KAGVTQTPRYLIKTRGQQVTLSCSPISGHRSVSWYQQTPGQGLQFLFEYFSETQRNKGNFPGRFSGRQFSNSRSEMNVSTLELGDSALYLCASSEDRGKEKLFFGSGTQLSVL.

V usage is TRBV28 and J usage is TRBJ1-4, with 7 nucleotides matching TRBD1. Germline-derived CDR1 and CDR2 are MDHEN and SYDVKM. This CDR3 region has 14 residues. V shed 6 bases, J shed 4 bases, and the junction held 5 bases outside the gene matches. The chain's CDR3 is CASSATGINEKLFF. The CDR3 DNA is TGTGCCAGCAGCGCGACAGGGATTAATGAAAAACTGTTTTTT.

The CDR3 coding sequence is TGCACCAGCAGCCGATTAAAGCGGCCTAGCGGGGGGCCGGGGACCCAGTACTTC. It translates to CTSSRLKRPSGGPGTQYF. The chain links TRBV1 to TRBJ2-5; TRBD2, the table's D call, lacks a check against the DNA. TRBV1 is assigned pseudogene status. The CDR3 extends over 18 amino acids.

Here the CDR3 DNA reads TGCGCCAGCAGTTCACAGGCTTTTCTCAATCAGCCCCAGCATTTT. It translates to CASSSQAFLNQPQHF. The chain uses TRBV10-2 and TRBJ1-5; possibly TRBD1 for D (5 bases). The CDR3 has 15 residues. The germline CDR1 and CDR2 sequences are WSHSY and SAAADI. Trimming took off 5 bases at V and 3 bases at J, with 14 bases between the two ends.

This chain uses TRBV29-1 with TRBJ1-1; TRBD1 matches at 9 bases. The CDR3 spans 12 residues. V shed 6 bases and J 5 bases; nucleotides not matched to a gene: 4. Germline V gene lookup returns CDR1 SQVTM and CDR2 ANQGSEA. The CDR3 loop is CSVGQGRTEAFF. The CDR3 bases are TGCAGCGTCGGACAGGGGAGAACTGAAGCTTTCTTT.

This clone was counted between two and nine times. This chain links TRBV4-2 with TRBJ2-3; TRBD2 matches at 8 bases. CDR1 LGHNA and CDR2 YNFKEQ come from the germline V gene. The V segment lost 4 bases and the J segment 2 bases; nucleotides outside the gene matches: 5. CDR3 length: 15 amino acids. CDR3 sequence: CASSPLAGPTDTQYF. The CDR3 coding sequence is TGTGCCAGCAGCCCCTTAGCGGGGCCCACAGATACGCAGTATTTT.

The chain carries TRBV5-1 and TRBJ1-6, with 8 nucleotides matching TRBD1. CDR3 size: 16 residues. Germline loops: CDR1 SGHRS, CDR2 YFSETQ. V trimming: 0 bases; J trimming: 7 bases; junction bases outside the gene matches: 6. DNA for the CDR3: TGCGCCAGCAGCTTGGCCGGACAGGGTTCCAATTCACCCCTCCACTTT. Translation gives CASSLAGQGSNSPLHF.

This rearrangement joins TRBV7-6 to TRBJ2-7; TRBD2 is a possible D gene (6 bases). This CDR3 comprises 13 residues. The ends were cut back, 5 bases at V and 3 bases at J, with 11 bases in the middle. The germline gives CDR1 SGHVS, CDR2 FNYEAQ. The chain's CDR3 is CASSRGTDYEQYF. In DNA, the CDR3 is TGTGCCAGCAGCCGCGGGACTGACTACGAGCAGTACTTC.

The rearrangement joins TRBV19 to TRBJ1-6, with D possibly TRBD1 on 5 matching bases. Between the trimmed V and J ends, which lost 9 bases and 4 bases, there was a span of 16 bases. This CDR3 is 15 amino acids long. Germline-derived CDR1 and CDR2 are LNHDA and SQIVND (reference sequence). CDR3 amino acids: CASKRLQEYNSPLHF. CDR3 nucleotides: TGTGCCAGCAAGAGATTACAGGAATATAATTCACCCCTCCACTTT.

This clone was seen just once. The genes are TRBV6-5 and TRBJ1-1; 7 bases line up with TRBD1. Germline CDR1 reads MNHEY; CDR2 reads SVGAGI. The junction had 7 bases not matched to a gene; V was cut back by 6 bases and J by 6 bases. The CDR3 contains 13 residues. The CDR3 region is CASRRGQMAEAFF. The CDR3 DNA sequence: TGTGCCAGCAGAAGGGGGCAAATGGCTGAAGCTTTCTTT.

This clone was counted a single time. The chain is built from TRBV24-1 and TRBJ1-1, with 7 nucleotides matching TRBD1. Looked up from germline, CDR1 is KGHDR and CDR2 is SFDVKD. J lost 7 bases, V lost 1 base, and 5 bases had no gene match. The CDR3 has 14 amino acids. In nucleotides, the CDR3 is TGTGCCACCAGTGATTTTCGGGGACAGCTTGAAGCTTTCTTT. This encodes CATSDFRGQLEAFF.

The chain combines TRBV6-2 or TRBV6-3 with TRBJ2-1, with 11 bases fitting TRBD2. V gave up 2 bases and J gave up 15 bases; unmatched junction bases: 6. CDR1 and CDR2 from the germline V gene are MNHEY and SVGEGT. The CDR3 sequence is 13 residues long. CDR3 sequence: CASSYEGLAESFF. In DNA, the CDR3 is TGTGCCAGCAGTTACGAGGGACTAGCGGAGTCGTTCTTC.

The chain has TRBV13 and TRBJ1-1; the D is unclear. The V end lost 2 bases, the J end lost 5 bases, and 12 bases lay between the germline ends. This CDR3 contains 14 residues. CDR1 and CDR2 (germline): PRHDT, FYEKMQ (reference sequence). The CDR3 protein is CASSLKSGGTEAFF. For the CDR3, the DNA is TGTGCCAGCAGCTTAAAGTCTGGAGGGACTGAAGCTTTCTTT.

The chain has TRBV5-1 and TRBJ2-5; TRBD2 aligns across 8 bases. The J segment lost 0 bases and the V segment lost 0 bases, leaving 10 bases of the junction unmatched. Germline lookup yields CDR1 SGHRS and CDR2 YFSETQ. The CDR3 runs to 18 residues. The CDR3, as DNA: TGCGCCAGCAGCTTGGGGCGGGGGGCCTTTAATTACCAAGAGACCCAGTACTTC. Protein sequence: CASSLGRGAFNYQETQYF.

In this sample, this clone turned up once. The V call is TRBV2, the J call TRBJ2-1; TRBD2 agrees at 9 bases. V lost 7 bases to trimming and J lost 6 bases; unmatched junction nucleotides: 7. This CDR3 has 14 residues. The V gene's germline CDR1 is SNHLY and CDR2 FYNNEI. The CDR3 loop reads CASILGGGANEQFF. The CDR3 nucleotides are TGTGCCAGCATCCTGGGCGGGGGGGCCAATGAGCAGTTCTTC.

The V and J genes are TRBV7-9 and TRBJ1-3; 7 bases are a match to TRBD1. CDR1 is SEHNR, CDR2 FQNEAQ, per germline (reference sequence). This CDR3 region has 15 residues. With 5 bases clipped from V and 1 base from J, the junction kept 5 bases outside the gene matches. DNA for the CDR3: TGTGCCAGCAGCCTTGGGACAGTTTCTGGAAACACCATATATTTT. Its protein product is CASSLGTVSGNTIYF.

The chain is built from TRBV28 and TRBJ1-1; D remains unclear. This CDR3 has 14 residues. Germline-derived CDR1 and CDR2 are MDHEN and SYDVKM. Trimming removed 7 bases from V and 1 base from J, with 13 bases in between. CDR3 bases: TGTGCCAGCACCTTACCTGGCAGGAACACTGAAGCTTTCTTT. Amino acids: CASTLPGRNTEAFF. Looking up the rest from reference TRBV28 and TRBJ1-1 gives the full variable domain: DVKVTQSSRYLVKRTGEKVFLECVQDMDHENMFWYRQDPGLGLRLIYFSYDVKMKEKGDIPEGYSVSREKKERFSLILESASTNQTSMYLCASTLPGRNTEAFFGQGTRLTVV.

The CDR3 spells CASSPLSSPGLHQETQYF. The CDR3 DNA reads as TGTGCCAGCAGCCCTCTTTCGTCACCGGGACTACACCAAGAGACCCAGTACTTC. The V and J genes are TRBV14 and TRBJ2-5, with 7 nucleotides matching TRBD2. The CDR3 is 18 amino acids. Germline CDR1 is SGHDN and CDR2 is FVKESK. Losses at the gene ends were 4 bases for V and 0 bases for J; bases not matched to a gene: 14.